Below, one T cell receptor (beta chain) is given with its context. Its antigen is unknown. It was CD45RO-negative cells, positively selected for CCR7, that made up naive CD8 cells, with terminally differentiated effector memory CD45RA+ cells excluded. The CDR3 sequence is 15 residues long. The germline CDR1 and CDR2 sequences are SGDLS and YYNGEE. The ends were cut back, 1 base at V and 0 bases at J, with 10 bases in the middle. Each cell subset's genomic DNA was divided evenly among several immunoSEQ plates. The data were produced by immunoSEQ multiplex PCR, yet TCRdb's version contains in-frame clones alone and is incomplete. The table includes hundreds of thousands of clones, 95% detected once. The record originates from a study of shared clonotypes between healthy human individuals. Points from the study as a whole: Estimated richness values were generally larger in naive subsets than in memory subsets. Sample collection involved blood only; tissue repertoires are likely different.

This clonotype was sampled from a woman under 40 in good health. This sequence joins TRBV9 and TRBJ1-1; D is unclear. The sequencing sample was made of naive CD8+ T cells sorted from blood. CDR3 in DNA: TGTGCCAGCAGCGTAAAAGGAGACATGAACACTGAAGCTTTCTTT. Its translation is CASSVKGDMNTEAFF. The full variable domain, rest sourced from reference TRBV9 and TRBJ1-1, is DSGVTQTPKHLITATGQRVTLRCSPRSGDLSVYWYQQSLDQGLQFLIQYYNGEERAKGNILERFSAQQFPDLHSELNLSSLELGDSALYFCASSVKGDMNTEAFFGQGTRLTVV.